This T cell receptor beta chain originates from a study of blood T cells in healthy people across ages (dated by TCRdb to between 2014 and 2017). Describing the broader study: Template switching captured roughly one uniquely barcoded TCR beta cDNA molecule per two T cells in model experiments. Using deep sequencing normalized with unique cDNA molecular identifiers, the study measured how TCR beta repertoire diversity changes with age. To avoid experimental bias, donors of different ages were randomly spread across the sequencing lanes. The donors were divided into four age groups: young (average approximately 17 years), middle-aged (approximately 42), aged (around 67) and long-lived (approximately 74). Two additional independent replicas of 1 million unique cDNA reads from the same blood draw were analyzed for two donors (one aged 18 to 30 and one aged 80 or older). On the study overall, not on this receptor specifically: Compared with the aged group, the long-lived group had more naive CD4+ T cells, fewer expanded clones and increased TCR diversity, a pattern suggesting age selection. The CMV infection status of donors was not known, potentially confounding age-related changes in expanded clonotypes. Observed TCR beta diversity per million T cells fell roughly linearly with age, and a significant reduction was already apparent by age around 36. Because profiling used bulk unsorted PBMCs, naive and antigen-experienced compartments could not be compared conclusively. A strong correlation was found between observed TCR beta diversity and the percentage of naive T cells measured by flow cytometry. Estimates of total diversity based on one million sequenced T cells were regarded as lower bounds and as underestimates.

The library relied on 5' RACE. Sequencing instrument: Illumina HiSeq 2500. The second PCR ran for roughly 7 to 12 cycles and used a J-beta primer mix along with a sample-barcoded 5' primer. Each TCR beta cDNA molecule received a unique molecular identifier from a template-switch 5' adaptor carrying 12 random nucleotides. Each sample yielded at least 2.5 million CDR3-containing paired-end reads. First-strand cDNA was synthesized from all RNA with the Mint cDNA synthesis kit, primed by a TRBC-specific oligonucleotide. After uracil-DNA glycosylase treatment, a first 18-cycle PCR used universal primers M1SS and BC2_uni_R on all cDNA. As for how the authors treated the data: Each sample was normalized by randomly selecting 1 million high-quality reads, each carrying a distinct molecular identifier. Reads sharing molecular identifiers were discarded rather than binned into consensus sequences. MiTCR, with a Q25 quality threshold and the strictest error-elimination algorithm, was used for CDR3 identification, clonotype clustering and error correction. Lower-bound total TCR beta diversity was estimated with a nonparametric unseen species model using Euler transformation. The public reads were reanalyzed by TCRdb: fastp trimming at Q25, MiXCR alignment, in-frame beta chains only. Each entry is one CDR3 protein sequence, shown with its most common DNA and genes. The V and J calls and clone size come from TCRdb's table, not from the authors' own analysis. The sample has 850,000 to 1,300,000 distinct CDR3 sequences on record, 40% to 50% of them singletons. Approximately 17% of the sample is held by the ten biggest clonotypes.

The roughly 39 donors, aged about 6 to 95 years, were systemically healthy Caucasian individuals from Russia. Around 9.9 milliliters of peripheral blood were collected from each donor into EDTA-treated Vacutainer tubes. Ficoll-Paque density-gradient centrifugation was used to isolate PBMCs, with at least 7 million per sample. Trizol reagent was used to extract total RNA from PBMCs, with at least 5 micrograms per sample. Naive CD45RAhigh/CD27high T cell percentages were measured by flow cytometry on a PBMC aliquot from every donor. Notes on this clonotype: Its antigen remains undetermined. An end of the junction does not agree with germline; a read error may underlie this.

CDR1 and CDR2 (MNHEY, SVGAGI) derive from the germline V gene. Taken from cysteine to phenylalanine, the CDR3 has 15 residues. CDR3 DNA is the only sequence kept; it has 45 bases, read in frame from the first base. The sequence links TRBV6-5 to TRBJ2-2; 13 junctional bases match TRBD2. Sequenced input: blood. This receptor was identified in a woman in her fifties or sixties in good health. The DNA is TGTGCCGGCAGTGGGACTAGCGGGACGATCGGGGAGCTGTTTTTT. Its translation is CAGSGTSGTIGELFF.